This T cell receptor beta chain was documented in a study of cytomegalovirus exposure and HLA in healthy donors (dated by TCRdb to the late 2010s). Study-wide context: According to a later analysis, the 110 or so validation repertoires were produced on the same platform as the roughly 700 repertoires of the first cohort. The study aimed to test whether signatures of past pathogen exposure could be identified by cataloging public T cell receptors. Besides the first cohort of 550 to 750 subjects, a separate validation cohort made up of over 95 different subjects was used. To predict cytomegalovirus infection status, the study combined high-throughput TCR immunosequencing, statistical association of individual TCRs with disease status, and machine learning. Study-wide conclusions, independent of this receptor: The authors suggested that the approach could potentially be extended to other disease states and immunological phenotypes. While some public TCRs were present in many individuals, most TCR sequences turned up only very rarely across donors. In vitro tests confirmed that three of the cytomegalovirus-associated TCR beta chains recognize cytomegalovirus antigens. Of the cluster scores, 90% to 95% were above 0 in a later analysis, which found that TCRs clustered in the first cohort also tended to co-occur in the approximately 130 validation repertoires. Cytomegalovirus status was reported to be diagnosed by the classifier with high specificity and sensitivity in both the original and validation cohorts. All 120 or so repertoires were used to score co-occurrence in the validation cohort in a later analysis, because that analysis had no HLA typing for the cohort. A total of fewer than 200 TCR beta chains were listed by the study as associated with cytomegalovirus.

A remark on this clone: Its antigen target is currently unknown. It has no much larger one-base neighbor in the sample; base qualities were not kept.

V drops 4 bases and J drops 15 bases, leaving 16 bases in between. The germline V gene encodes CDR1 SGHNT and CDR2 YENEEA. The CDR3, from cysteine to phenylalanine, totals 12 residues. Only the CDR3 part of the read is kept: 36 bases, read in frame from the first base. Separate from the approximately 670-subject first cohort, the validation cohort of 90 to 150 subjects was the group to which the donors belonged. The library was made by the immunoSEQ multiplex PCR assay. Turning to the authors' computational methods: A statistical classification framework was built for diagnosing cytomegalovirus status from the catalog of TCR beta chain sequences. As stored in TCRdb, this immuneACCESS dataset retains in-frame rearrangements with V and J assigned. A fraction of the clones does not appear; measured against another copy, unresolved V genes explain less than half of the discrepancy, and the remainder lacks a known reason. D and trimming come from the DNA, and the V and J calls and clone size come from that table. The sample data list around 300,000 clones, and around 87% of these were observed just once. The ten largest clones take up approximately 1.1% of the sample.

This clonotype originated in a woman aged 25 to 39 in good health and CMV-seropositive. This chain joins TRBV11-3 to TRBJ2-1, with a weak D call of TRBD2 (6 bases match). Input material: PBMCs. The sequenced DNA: TGTGCCAGCAGCTATCCGGGAGAGTCGATGTTCTTC. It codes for CASSYPGESMFF.